The 19 T cell receptor beta chains in this list originate from one sample, sequenced in a study of shared clonotypes between healthy human individuals (TCRdb year 2020). The library relied on the immunoSEQ multiplex PCR assay. TCRdb took over this immuneACCESS table, retaining in-frame rearrangements with V and J assigned. Such tables are incomplete; in checked studies, under half of the missing clones stem from an unresolved V gene, and the remainder is unexplained. For this sample there are 1.6 million or so clones; 95% to 97% appear just once. The ten largest clonotypes hold 0.95% to 1.5% of the sample. Sequencing was performed on naive CD4+ T cells sorted from blood. The cell subset or site label, read with the paper, signifies: CD45RA+ positively selected. The receptors come from a man aged 25-45 years in good health.

The rearrangement links TRBV10-3 to TRBJ2-1; no reliable D call. The germline CDR1 and CDR2 sequences are ENHRY and SYGVKD. The V and J ends lost 1 base and 8 bases respectively, with 6 bases between them. This CDR3 is 12 amino acids long. The CDR3 loop is CAISEFGHEQFF. In DNA form, the CDR3 reads TGTGCCATCAGTGAGTTCGGACATGAGCAGTTCTTC.

The V gene is TRBV11-2, the J gene TRBJ1-5; D is uncertain. Germline V gene sequence: CDR1 SGHAT, CDR2 FQNNGV. Trimming pared 3 bases from V and 5 bases from J, leaving 8 bases between. The CDR3 is 13 residues long. This chain's CDR3 is CASSFEGYQPQHF. The CDR3 DNA sequence: TGTGCCAGCAGCTTCGAGGGATATCAGCCCCAGCATTTT. The full variable domain, with the rest looked up from reference TRBV11-2 and TRBJ1-5, is EAGVAQSPRYKIIEKRQSVAFWCNPISGHATLYWYQQILGQGPKLLIQFQNNGVVDDSQLPKDRFSAERLKGVDSTLKIQPAKLEDSAVYLCASSFEGYQPQHFGDGTRLSIL.

The CDR3 nucleotides are TGTGCCAGCTCAACCGGGACAGGGTTCTACGAGCAGTACTTC. Its protein is CASSTGTGFYEQYF. V gene TRBV18 combines with J gene TRBJ2-7; 9 bases fit TRBD1. The CDR3 loop spans 14 amino acids. After removal of 5 bases from V and 3 bases from J, the junction contained 5 bases not matched to a gene. Germline loops: CDR1 KGHSH, CDR2 LQKENI.

The rearrangement uses TRBV5-1 and TRBJ1-1, with D unresolved. The CDR3 covers 14 residues. Germline V CDR1 and CDR2: SGHRS, YFSETQ. With 1 base removed from V and 0 bases from J, the gap between germline ends came to 7 bases. CDR3 sequence reads: CASSLPGVNTEAFF. Written as DNA, the CDR3 is TGCGCCAGCAGCTTGCCAGGTGTGAACACTGAAGCTTTCTTT.

The V and J genes are TRBV2 and TRBJ1-5; TRBD1 matches 10 bases. The CDR3 sequence is 14 residues long. CDR1 SNHLY and CDR2 FYNNEI come from the germline V gene. V trimming: 9 bases; J trimming: 3 bases; junction bases outside the gene matches: 5. This CDR3 reads CASTGTGVNQPQHF. Here the CDR3 DNA reads TGTGCCAGTACCGGGACAGGGGTCAATCAGCCCCAGCATTTT.

The chain employs TRBV15 and TRBJ2-1, with D perhaps matching TRBD2 (6 bases). Per germline, CDR1 LNHNV and CDR2 YYDKDF (reference sequence). Between the trimmed V and J ends, which lost 1 base and 7 bases, there was a span of 17 bases. The CDR3 covers 16 residues. CDR3 protein: CATSRGVTGVGNEQFF. The CDR3, as DNA: TGTGCCACCAGCAGAGGAGTAACGGGGGTCGGGAATGAGCAGTTCTTC.

To note about this clone: In the same sample, other DNA sequences code for this CDR3. This chain uses TRBV5-1 with TRBJ1-1; 7 bases are shared with TRBD1. CDR1 and CDR2 (germline): SGHRS, YFSETQ. V shed 4 bases and J 6 bases; nucleotides not matched to a gene: 6. This CDR3 region has 13 residues. For the CDR3, the DNA is TGCGCCAGCAGCCTACAGGGGTCTTCTGAAGCTTTCTTT. Translated: CASSLQGSSEAFF.

J is TRBJ1-1 and V is TRBV5-1, with D uncertain. This CDR3 is 15 amino acids long. V lost 0 bases and J lost 1, with 10 bases in between. Germline CDR1 SGHRS, CDR2 YFSETQ. In nucleotides, the CDR3 is TGCGCCAGCAGCTTGGAAGCAGGCCCGAACACTGAAGCTTTCTTT. Its protein product is CASSLEAGPNTEAFF.

This rearrangement joins TRBV5-6 to TRBJ1-1; D might be TRBD1 (5 bases). The CDR3 spans 16 residues. V lost 4 bases, J lost 3 bases, and 19 bases lay in between. Germline-derived CDR1 and CDR2 are SGHDT and YYEEEE. CDR3 nucleotides: TGTGCCAGCAGCGGGCGGGGGAGTTTATGGGACACTGAAGCTTTCTTT. Translation gives CASSGRGSLWDTEAFF.

This clone was picked up one time. The chain uses TRBV27 and TRBJ1-2; tentatively, D is TRBD1 (6 bases). Germline V CDR1 and CDR2: MNHEY, SMNVEV (reference sequence). This CDR3 comprises 16 residues. Trimming shortened V by 6 bases and J by 2 bases, and 19 bases separated the two germline ends. CDR3 DNA sequence: TGTGCCAGCAGGACCGAGTATACAGGGAGGAACTATGGCTACACCTTC. This codes for CASRTEYTGRNYGYTF.

CDR3 DNA: TGTGCCAGCAGCTTGTCGGGGAGTAGTTACAATGAGCAGTTCTTC. Protein product: CASSLSGSSYNEQFF. The chain joins TRBV5-8 to TRBJ2-1; possible D gene TRBD2, 5 bases. Germline V lookup: CDR1 SGHTS, CDR2 YDEGEE. The CDR3 spans 15 residues. V lost 1 base to trimming and J lost 4 bases, with 12 bases between them.

This rearrangement joins TRBV20-1 to TRBJ2-5; D gene unclear. The CDR3 contains 11 residues. Per the germline V gene, CDR1 is DFQATT and CDR2 is SNEGSKA (reference sequence). Trimming cost V 2 bases and J 6 bases, with 7 bases left between them. CDR3 amino acids: CSARNRKTQYF. CDR3 bases: TGCAGTGCTAGAAATCGGAAGACCCAGTACTTC.

V gene TRBV4-1 combines with J gene TRBJ2-1, with TRBD2 matching 9 bases. Trimming at V came to 1 base and at J to 3 bases, leaving 4 bases not matched to a gene. This CDR3 is built from 16 residues. Germline V gives CDR1 MGHRA, CDR2 YSYEKL. CDR3 loop: CASSQAPSGDYNEQFF. In DNA form, the CDR3 reads TGCGCCAGCAGCCAAGCGCCTAGCGGGGACTACAATGAGCAGTTCTTC.

V gene TRBV5-1 combines with J gene TRBJ2-5; no clear D gene. This CDR3 region has 12 residues. The V gene's germline CDR1 is SGHRS and CDR2 YFSETQ. V lost 3 bases and J lost 3, with 6 bases in between. CDR3 amino acids: CASSSPEETQYF. The CDR3 DNA is TGCGCCAGCAGCTCCCCTGAAGAGACCCAGTACTTC. The full variable domain, with the rest looked up from reference TRBV5-1 and TRBJ2-5, is KAGVTQTPRYLIKTRGQQVTLSCSPISGHRSVSWYQQTPGQGLQFLFEYFSETQRNKGNFPGRFSGRQFSNSRSEMNVSTLELGDSALYLCASSSPEETQYFGPGTRLLVL.

The CDR3 spells CASSLTGSYGYTF. DNA of the CDR3: TGTGCCAGCAGTCTAACAGGTTCCTATGGCTACACCTTC. The chain combines TRBV2 with TRBJ1-2; D perhaps matches TRBD1 (5 bases). The CDR3 runs 13 residues. The germline V and J ends were trimmed by 5 bases and 4 bases, with 11 bases remaining between them. CDR1 is SNHLY, CDR2 FYNNEI, per germline.

The rearrangement uses TRBV28 and TRBJ1-3, with a possible D match to TRBD1 (5 bases). Germline V gene lookup returns CDR1 MDHEN and CDR2 SYDVKM. V was clipped by 6 bases and J by 6 bases, with 9 bases between them. The CDR3 spans 12 residues. Here the CDR3 reads CASSLDINTIYF. The CDR3 DNA reads as TGTGCCAGCAGCTTGGACATAAACACCATATATTTT.

This chain connects TRBV28 to TRBJ2-1, with D uncertain. This CDR3 region has 11 residues. Looked up from germline, CDR1 is MDHEN and CDR2 is SYDVKM. With 6 bases removed from V and 9 bases from J, the gap between germline ends came to 9 bases. The CDR3 region has the DNA TGTGCCAGCAGATTGACTGGTGAGCAGTTCTTC. This sequence encodes CASRLTGEQFF.

The chain carries TRBV6-1 and TRBJ1-5, with D possibly being TRBD1 (5 bases). The CDR3 spans 15 residues. CDR1 is MNHNS, CDR2 SASEGT, per germline. Trimming left V 4 bases short and J 0 bases short, with 10 bases between. CDR3 coding DNA: TGTGCCAGCAGTGTGGGACGGTATAGCAATCAGCCCCAGCATTTT. Translating gives CASSVGRYSNQPQHF.

The rearrangement links TRBV9 to TRBJ1-1; D possibly corresponds to TRBD1 (5 bases). Germline V gene data show CDR1 as SGDLS and CDR2 as YYNGEE. The length of the CDR3 is 13 residues. Trimming removed 4 bases from V and 2 bases from J, with 9 bases in between. CDR3 loop: CASSKDSNTEAFF. The CDR3 nucleotides read TGTGCCAGCAGCAAAGACAGCAACACTGAAGCTTTCTTT.